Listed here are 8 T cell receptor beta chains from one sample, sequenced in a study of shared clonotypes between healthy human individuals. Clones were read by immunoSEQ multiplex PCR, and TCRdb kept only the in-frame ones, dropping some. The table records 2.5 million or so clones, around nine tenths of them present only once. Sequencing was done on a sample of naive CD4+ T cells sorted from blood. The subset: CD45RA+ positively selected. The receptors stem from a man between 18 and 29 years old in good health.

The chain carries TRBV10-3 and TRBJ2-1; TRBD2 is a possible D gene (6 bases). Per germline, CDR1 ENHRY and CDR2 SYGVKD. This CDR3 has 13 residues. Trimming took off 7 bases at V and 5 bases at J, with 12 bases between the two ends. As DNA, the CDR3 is TGTGCCATCATGGCGGGACCTAACAATGAGCAGTTCTTC. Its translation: CAIMAGPNNEQFF.

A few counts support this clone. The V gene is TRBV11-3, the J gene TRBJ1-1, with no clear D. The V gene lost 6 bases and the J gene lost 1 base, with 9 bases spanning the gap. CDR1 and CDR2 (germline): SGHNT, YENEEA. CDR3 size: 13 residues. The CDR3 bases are TGTGCCAGCAGTATTAGGGCGAACACTGAAGCTTTCTTT. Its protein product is CASSIRANTEAFF. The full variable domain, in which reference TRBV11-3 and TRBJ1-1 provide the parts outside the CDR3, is EAGVVQSPRYKIIEKKQPVAFWCNPISGHNTLYWYLQNLGQGPELLIRYENEEAVDDSQLPKDRFSAERLKGVDSTLKIQPAELGDSAVYLCASSIRANTEAFFGQGTRLTVV.

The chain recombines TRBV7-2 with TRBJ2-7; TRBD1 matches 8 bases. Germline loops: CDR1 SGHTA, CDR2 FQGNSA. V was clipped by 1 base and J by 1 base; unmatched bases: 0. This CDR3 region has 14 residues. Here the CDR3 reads CASSLGDRSYEQYF. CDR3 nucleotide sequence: TGTGCCAGCAGCTTAGGGGACAGGTCCTACGAGCAGTACTTC.

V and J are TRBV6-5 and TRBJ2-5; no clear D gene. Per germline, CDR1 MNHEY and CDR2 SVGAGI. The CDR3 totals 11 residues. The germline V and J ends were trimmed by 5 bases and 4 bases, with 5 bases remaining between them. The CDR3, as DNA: TGTGCCAGCAGTGGGGTAGAGACCCAGTACTTC. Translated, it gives CASSGVETQYF.

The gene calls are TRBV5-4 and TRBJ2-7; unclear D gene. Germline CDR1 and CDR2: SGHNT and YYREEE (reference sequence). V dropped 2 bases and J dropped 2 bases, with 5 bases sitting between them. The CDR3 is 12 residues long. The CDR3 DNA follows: TGTGCCAGCAGCTTTTTAACCTACGAGCAGTACTTC. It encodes CASSFLTYEQYF.

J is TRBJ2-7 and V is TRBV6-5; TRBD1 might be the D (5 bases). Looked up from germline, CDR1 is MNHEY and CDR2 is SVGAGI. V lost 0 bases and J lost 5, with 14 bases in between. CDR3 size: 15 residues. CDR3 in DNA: TGTGCCAGCAGTTACTCGCTGGGGCGGCCAGACGAGCAGTACTTC. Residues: CASSYSLGRPDEQYF.

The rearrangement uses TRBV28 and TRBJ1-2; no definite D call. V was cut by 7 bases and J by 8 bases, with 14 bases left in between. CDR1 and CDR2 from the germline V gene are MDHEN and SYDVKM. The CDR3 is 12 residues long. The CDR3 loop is CASTASLSGYTF. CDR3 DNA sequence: TGTGCCAGCACCGCCTCTTTGAGCGGCTACACCTTC.

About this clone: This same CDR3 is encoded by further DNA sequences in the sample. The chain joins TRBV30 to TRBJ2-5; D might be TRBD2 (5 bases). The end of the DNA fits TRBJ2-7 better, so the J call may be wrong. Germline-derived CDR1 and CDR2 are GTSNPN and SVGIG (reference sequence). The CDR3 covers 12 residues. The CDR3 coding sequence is TGTGCCTGGAGTCGGGACTCCTACGAGCAGTACTTC. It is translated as CAWSRDSYEQYF.